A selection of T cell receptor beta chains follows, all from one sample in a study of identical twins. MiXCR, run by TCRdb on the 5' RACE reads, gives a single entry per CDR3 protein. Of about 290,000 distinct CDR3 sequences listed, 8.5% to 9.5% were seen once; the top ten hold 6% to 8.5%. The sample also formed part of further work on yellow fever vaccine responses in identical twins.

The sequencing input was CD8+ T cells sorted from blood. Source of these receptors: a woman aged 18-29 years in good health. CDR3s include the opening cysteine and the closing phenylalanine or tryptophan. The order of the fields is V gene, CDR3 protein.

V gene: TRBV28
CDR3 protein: CASSLVTNNQPQHF

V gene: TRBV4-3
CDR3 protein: CASSQEITGAGEGDTQYF

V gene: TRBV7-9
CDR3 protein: CASSLQFSTETQYF

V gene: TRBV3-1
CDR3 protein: CASSRFSGTMDYNEQFF

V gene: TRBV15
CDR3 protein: CATSSGGPTDTQYF

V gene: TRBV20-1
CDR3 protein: CSADTGTSNYEQYF

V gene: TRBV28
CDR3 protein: CASSWSENPLSNQPQHF

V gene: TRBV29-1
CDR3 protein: CSVVGGQLPGETQYF

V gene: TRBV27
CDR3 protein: CASSSSAGGPRYEQYF

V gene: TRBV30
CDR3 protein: CAWRLDREAYTF

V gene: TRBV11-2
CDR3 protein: CASSPLAGGPGGTDTQYF

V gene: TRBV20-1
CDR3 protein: CSARDLIGRPDTQYF

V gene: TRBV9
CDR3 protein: CASSVEYGDSSYGYTF

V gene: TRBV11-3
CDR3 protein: CASSPGGRGVVDEQFF

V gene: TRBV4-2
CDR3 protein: CASSQDGASGVYNEQFF

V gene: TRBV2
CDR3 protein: CASSHRDRGWENYGYTF

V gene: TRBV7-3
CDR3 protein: CASSPPPGQGWTGELFF

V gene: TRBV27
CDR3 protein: CASVGESSREQYF

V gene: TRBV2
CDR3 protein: CASSEDQRGYEQYF

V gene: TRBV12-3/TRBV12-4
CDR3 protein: CASRAETSESNEQFF

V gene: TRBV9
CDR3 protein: CASSATTGGENNEQFF

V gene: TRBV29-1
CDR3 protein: CSVEDPAQGWDNEQFF

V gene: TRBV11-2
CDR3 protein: CASSLNWPPNF

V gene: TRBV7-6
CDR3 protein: CASSLLPAVTDTQYF

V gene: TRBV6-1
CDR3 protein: CASTPGRPGRAIQYF

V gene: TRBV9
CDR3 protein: CASSVDSAGTFSYEQYF

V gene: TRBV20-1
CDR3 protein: CSARYRGSYEQYF

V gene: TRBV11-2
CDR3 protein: CASSLIHGYTF

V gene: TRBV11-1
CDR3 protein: CASSSPPGTGEDFEKLFF

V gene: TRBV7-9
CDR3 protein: CASSGNRDPGELFF

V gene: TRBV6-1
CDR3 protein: CASSPGGGGNTIYF

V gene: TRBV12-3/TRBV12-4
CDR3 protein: CASSLLGTLIHEQFF

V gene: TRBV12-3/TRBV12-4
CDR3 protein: CASSFWAEGSPLHF

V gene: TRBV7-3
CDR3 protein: CASSNSGGALETQYF

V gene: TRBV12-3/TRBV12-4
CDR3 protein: CASRAWGVEETQYF

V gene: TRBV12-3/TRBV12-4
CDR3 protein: CASSLTITNTEAFF

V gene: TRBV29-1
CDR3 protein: CSVYRRQVGANYGYTF